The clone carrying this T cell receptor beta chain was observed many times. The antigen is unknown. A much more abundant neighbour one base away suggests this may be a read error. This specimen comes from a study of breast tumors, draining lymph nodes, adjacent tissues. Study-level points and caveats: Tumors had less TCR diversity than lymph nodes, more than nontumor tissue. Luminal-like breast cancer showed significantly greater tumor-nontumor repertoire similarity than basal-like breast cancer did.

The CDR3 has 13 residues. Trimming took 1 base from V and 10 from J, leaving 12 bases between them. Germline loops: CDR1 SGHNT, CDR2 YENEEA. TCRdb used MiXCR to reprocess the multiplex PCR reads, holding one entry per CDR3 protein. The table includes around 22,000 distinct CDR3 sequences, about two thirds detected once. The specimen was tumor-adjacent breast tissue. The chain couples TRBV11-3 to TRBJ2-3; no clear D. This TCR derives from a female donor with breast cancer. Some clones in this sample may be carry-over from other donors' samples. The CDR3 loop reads CASSLGNFAAQYF. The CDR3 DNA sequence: TGTGCCAGCAGCTTAGGAAACTTCGCCGCGCAGTATTTT.